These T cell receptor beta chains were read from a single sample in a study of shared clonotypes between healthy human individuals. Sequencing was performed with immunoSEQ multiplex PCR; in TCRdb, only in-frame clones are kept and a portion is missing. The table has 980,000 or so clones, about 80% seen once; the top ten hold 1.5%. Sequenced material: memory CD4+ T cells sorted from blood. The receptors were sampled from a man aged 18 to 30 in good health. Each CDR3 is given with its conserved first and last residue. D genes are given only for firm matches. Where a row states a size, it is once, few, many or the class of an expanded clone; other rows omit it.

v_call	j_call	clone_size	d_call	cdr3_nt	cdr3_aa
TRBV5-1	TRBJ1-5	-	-	TGCGCCAGCAGCTTGGTCTGGGGGTCTACTCAGCCCCAGCATTTT	CASSLVWGSTQPQHF
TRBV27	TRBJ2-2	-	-	TGTGCCAGCAGTTTGAGGGCCCTCATAAACAGGCTAAACACCGGGGAGCTGTTTTTT	CASSLRALINRLNTGELFF
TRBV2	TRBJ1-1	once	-	TGTGCCAGCAGCCTTGCCGGGACGAAGAACACTGAAGCTTTCTTT	CASSLAGTKNTEAFF
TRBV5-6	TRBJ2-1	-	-	TGTGCCAGCAGCCACCCGGGGGACGGGGTTTACAATGAGCAGTTCTTC	CASSHPGDGVYNEQFF
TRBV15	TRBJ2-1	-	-	TGTGCCACCAGCAGAGATGGCAACTCCTACAATGAGCAGTTCTTC	CATSRDGNSYNEQFF
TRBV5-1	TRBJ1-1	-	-	TGCGCCAGCAGCTTGAGGGGAACCAACACTGAAGCTTTCTTT	CASSLRGTNTEAFF
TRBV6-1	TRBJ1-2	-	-	TGTGCCAGCAGTGAAGCTTGGAGCCCCGCTCCCTATGGCTACACCTTC	CASSEAWSPAPYGYTF
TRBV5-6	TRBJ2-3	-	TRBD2	TGTGCCAGCAGCTTGGTAGGGGCGGGAGTTACAGATACGCAGTATTTT	CASSLVGAGVTDTQYF
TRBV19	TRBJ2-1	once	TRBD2	TGTGCCAGTAAGCCTACTAGCGGGGGGGCCCTAGGGCAGTTCTTC	CASKPTSGGALGQFF
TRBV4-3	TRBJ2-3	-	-	TGCGCCAGCAGCCAAGAATTTGGGGTTTGGGGGACAGATACGCAGTATTTT	CASSQEFGVWGTDTQYF
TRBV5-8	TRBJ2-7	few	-	TGTGCCAGCAGCCTGAATTACGAGCAGTACTTC	CASSLNYEQYF
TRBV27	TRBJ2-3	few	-	TGTGCCAGCAGATCAGCCGGGCAGGGATCAGATACGCAGTATTTT	CASRSAGQGSDTQYF